Below are 16 T cell receptor beta chains sequenced from a single sample in a study of identical twins. Via MiXCR, TCRdb re-called the 5' RACE reads, giving one row per CDR3 protein. The sample contains 540,000 or so distinct CDR3 sequences, about a fifth of which appear only once. The same data also contributed to another study, on yellow fever vaccine responses in identical twins.

The sample comprised CD4+ T cells sorted from blood. The source of these receptors is a woman younger than 35 in good health.

The chain has TRBV15 and TRBJ1-1; D is possibly TRBD1 (5 bases). V shed 5 bases and J shed 0 bases, with 13 bases lying between them. This CDR3 region has 15 residues. Germline CDR1 reads LNHNV; CDR2 reads YYDKDF (reference sequence). CDR3 loop: CATSRGTPLNTEAFF. The CDR3 nucleotides are TGTGCCACCAGCCGGGGGACGCCCTTGAACACTGAAGCTTTCTTT.

This clonotype was detected only a few times. The V call is TRBV10-3, the J call TRBJ2-1, with a tentative D call TRBD1 (6 bases). This CDR3 has 12 residues. The V gene's germline CDR1 is ENHRY and CDR2 SYGVKD. Deletions cut 6 bases from V and 5 bases from J, with 8 bases between. Written as DNA, the CDR3 is TGTGCCATCAGAGGACAGCACAATGAGCAGTTCTTC. Translating gives CAIRGQHNEQFF.

In this sample, this clonotype turned up a few times. The chain combines TRBV12-3 or TRBV12-4 with TRBJ1-5, with 8 bases that match TRBD1. CDR3 size: 15 residues. V shed 6 bases, J shed 4 bases, and the junction held 8 bases outside the gene matches. The CDR3 is CASRAGGAGNQPQHF. The CDR3 bases are TGTGCCAGCAGGGCAGGGGGCGCGGGTAATCAGCCCCAGCATTTT.

This clonotype was seen a few times. This chain links TRBV5-1 with TRBJ2-1; D might be TRBD2 (5 bases). CDR3 size: 16 residues. The germline V gene encodes CDR1 SGHRS and CDR2 YFSETQ. V lost 2 bases and J 0 bases, leaving 12 bases between the germline ends. Here the CDR3 DNA reads TGCGCCAGCAGCTTCCTCGGGGAAAGCTCCTACAATGAGCAGTTCTTC. Translating it yields CASSFLGESSYNEQFF.

This clonotype was picked up a small number of times. This chain joins TRBV10-1 and TRBJ1-1; TRBD1 might be the D (6 bases). Germline CDR1 reads WNHNN; CDR2 reads SYGVQD (reference sequence). V dropped 0 bases and J dropped 7 bases, with 9 bases sitting between them. CDR3 length: 13 residues. Here the CDR3 reads CASSESDRREAFF. The DNA of the CDR3 is TGCGCCAGCAGTGAGTCGGACAGACGTGAAGCTTTCTTT.

This clonotype showed up just a few times. The chain couples TRBV9 to TRBJ2-2; D remains unclear. Germline V gene lookup returns CDR1 SGDLS and CDR2 YYNGEE. This CDR3 comprises 13 residues. With 0 bases removed from V and 7 bases from J, the gap between germline ends came to 7 bases. The CDR3: CASSVETFGELFF. CDR3 DNA: TGTGCCAGCAGCGTAGAAACCTTCGGGGAGCTGTTTTTT.

In its sample, this clonotype was seen many times. The chain recombines TRBV3-1 with TRBJ2-6; 11 bases line up with TRBD2. CDR3 size: 19 residues. The J segment lost 2 bases and the V segment lost 0 bases, leaving 6 bases of the junction unmatched. The germline V gene has CDR1 LGHDT and CDR2 YNNKEL (reference sequence). CDR3 sequence: CASSQERLAGGAGANVLTF. In DNA, the CDR3 is TGTGCCAGCAGCCAAGAGCGGCTAGCGGGAGGAGCTGGGGCCAACGTCCTGACTTTC.

The chain links TRBV29-1 to TRBJ2-1; D is possibly TRBD1 (6 bases). Per germline, CDR1 SQVTM and CDR2 ANQGSEA. This CDR3 comprises 12 residues. The V gene lost 6 bases and the J gene lost 8 bases, with 14 bases spanning the gap. CDR3 sequence reads: CSVVKQGDEQFF. DNA of the CDR3: TGCAGCGTCGTAAAACAGGGCGATGAGCAGTTCTTC.

This clonotype was seen only a few times. V usage is TRBV12-3 or TRBV12-4 and J usage is TRBJ2-2; TRBD2 aligns across 7 bases. With 4 bases clipped from V and 1 base from J, the junction kept 3 bases outside the gene matches. This CDR3 is built from 15 residues. The CDR3 sequence: CASSYASGNTGELFF. The DNA for the CDR3 is TGTGCCAGCAGTTATGCTAGCGGGAACACCGGGGAGCTGTTTTTT.

The V call is TRBV3-1, the J call TRBJ1-4, with D possibly matching TRBD1 (5 bases). Germline V lookup: CDR1 LGHDT, CDR2 YNNKEL (reference sequence). V shed 3 bases and J shed 5 bases, with 13 bases lying between them. CDR3 length: 15 residues. In DNA form, the CDR3 reads TGTGCCAGCAGCCACACAGGCTTGGGGAATGAAAAACTGTTTTTT. Translated: CASSHTGLGNEKLFF.

This sequence joins TRBV12-3 or TRBV12-4 and TRBJ1-6, with 7 bases fitting TRBD1. V lost 6 bases and J lost 7; bases outside the gene matches: 9. This CDR3 contains 15 residues. CDR3 protein: CASRTSGTANSPLHF. In nucleotides, the CDR3 is TGTGCCAGCAGAACCAGTGGGACAGCCAATTCACCCCTCCACTTT.

This clonotype was counted ten times or more. The chain carries TRBV15 and TRBJ1-4, with D possibly matching TRBD1 (6 bases). The V gene lost 0 bases and the J gene lost 4 bases, with 9 bases spanning the gap. The germline CDR1 and CDR2 sequences are LNHNV and YYDKDF (reference sequence). The CDR3 is 15 amino acids. CDR3 region: CATSREGADNEKLFF. The DNA for the CDR3 is TGTGCCACCAGCAGAGAGGGGGCCGATAATGAAAAACTGTTTTTT.

The rearrangement joins TRBV11-1 to TRBJ2-1, with D unresolved. Trimming removed 0 bases at V and 7 bases at J, with 7 bases between. Germline V gives CDR1 SGHAT, CDR2 FQDESV (reference sequence). The CDR3 covers 13 residues. This CDR3 reads CASSLARENEQFF. The CDR3 nucleotides read TGTGCCAGCAGCTTAGCGCGCGAAAATGAGCAGTTCTTC.

The gene calls are TRBV20-1 and TRBJ2-2; no firm D call. Germline CDR1 reads DFQATT; CDR2 reads SNEGSKA (reference sequence). V gave up 3 bases and J gave up 4 bases, with 9 bases separating them. This CDR3 has 13 amino acids. The CDR3, as DNA: TGCAGTGCTAGGGACGCAACCACCGGGGAGCTGTTTTTT. Protein product: CSARDATTGELFF.

Only a few counts were recorded for this clonotype. This chain joins TRBV7-9 and TRBJ1-2, with D perhaps TRBD1 (5 bases). CDR1 and CDR2 (germline): SEHNR, FQNEAQ (reference sequence). The CDR3 contains 16 residues. Between the trimmed V and J ends, which lost 4 bases and 1 base, there was a span of 16 bases. The CDR3: CASSSRRQSFNYGYTF. The CDR3 nucleotides are TGTGCCAGCAGCTCCCGTCGACAGTCTTTTAACTATGGCTACACCTTC.

CDR3 DNA sequence: TGCGCCAGCAGCCCTCCTAGCGGGAGTTACAATGAGCAGTTCTTC. Protein: CASSPPSGSYNEQFF. The chain combines TRBV5-1 with TRBJ2-1; 10 nucleotides agree with TRBD2. V lost 4 bases and J lost 4; bases outside the gene matches: 5. Germline V gives CDR1 SGHRS, CDR2 YFSETQ. CDR3 length: 15 residues.